This TCR beta chain was identified during a study of CD8 T cells in Susac syndrome. The ends lost 4 bases at V and 2 bases at J; junction bases unmatched: 8. This CDR3 contains 17 residues. CD8+ and CD4+ T cells from blood underwent TCR beta sequencing. Roughly 0.5 to 1 ug RNA was reverse transcribed with random hexamers. Coverage of TCR beta CDR3 amplification by immunoSEQ multiplex PCR extended to 54 Vbeta and 13 Jbeta. In TCRdb, the immunoSEQ multiplex PCR reads were re-called with MiXCR into one record per CDR3 protein. The sample shows about 180,000 distinct CDR3 sequences, approximately 95% of them seen only once.

The chain joins TRBV12-3 or TRBV12-4 to TRBJ1-6; 7 bases are shared with TRBD1. Sample: CD8+ T cells from PBMCs. This TCR came from a human donor with multiple sclerosis. CDR3 DNA sequence: TGTGCCAGCAGTTCTGACAGGGAAGGTACCTATAATTCACCCCTCCACTTT. This codes for CASSSDREGTYNSPLHF.